This section outlines one TCR beta chain sequence together with its context. This sample is drawn from a study of control samples from healthy donors and cancer patients. Here immunoSEQ multiplex PCR was the method, and the copy in TCRdb shows in-frame clones only, minus some. The sample has about 160,000 clones, about 95% seen once; the top ten hold around 15%. This CDR3 has 16 amino acids. Germline CDR1 reads KGHSH; CDR2 reads LQKENI. The V end lost 2 bases, the J end lost 0 bases, and 11 bases lay between the germline ends. This rearrangement joins TRBV18 to TRBJ1-3, with no clear D. The sample was PBMCs. The clonotype comes from a man between 60 and 75 years old with colorectal cancer. Here the CDR3 reads CASSPARPSSGNTIYF. CDR3 nucleotides: TGTGCCAGCTCACCAGCCAGGCCAAGCTCTGGAAACACCATATATTTT. Looking up the rest from reference TRBV18 and TRBJ1-3 gives the full variable domain: NAGVMQNPRHLVRRRGQEARLRCSPMKGHSHVYWYRQLPEEGLKFMVYLQKENIIDESGMPKERFSAEFPKEGPSILRIQQVVRGDSAAYFCASSPARPSSGNTIYFGEGSWLTVV.